This T cell receptor (beta chain) comes out of a study of T cell clonotyping in hematopoietic cell transplantation (dated by TCRdb to the early 2020s). General notes on the study: Pretransplant recipient samples were obtained after cytoreduction. Recruitment of patients was conducted between late 2015 and 2017, and follow-up was continued until late 2020 or death. In the study, 140 or so blood samples were gathered from some 32 consecutive transplant recipients and their related donors. The investigation overall reported the following: Only a small fraction of recipient repertoires overlapped donor repertoires, with over 95% appearing de novo at the given depth. After transplant, TCR diversity in recipients dropped, and pathologically expanded clonotypes increased progressively from day 30 to day 180. The sample size was limited, and CD4 and CD8 repertoire contributions could not be separated because cells were not sorted. Broader TCR repertoire diversity after transplant was predicted by Inverse Simpson Index values from donors and from recipients before transplant.

The time point label on this specimen signifies: recipient sample about 28 days before transplant, after cytoreduction. Blood from recipients was drawn about 28 days before transplant and again at days 30, 100 and 180 after transplant. Using Nuclei Lysis Solution, genomic DNA was extracted from unfractionated peripheral blood mononuclear cells that were either fresh or cryopreserved. A remark on this clone: Its cognate antigen has yet to be identified. It has no much larger one-base neighbor in the sample; base qualities were not kept.

The CDR3 goes from the cysteine to the phenylalanine over 13 residues. The kept DNA is CDR3 alone, 39 bases in frame from the first base. CDR1 is given as MNHEY and CDR2 as SMNVEV, both from the germline V gene (reference sequence). V is pared back by 2 bases and J by 2 bases, with 7 bases lying between the germline termini. With the immunoSEQ assay, which is a bias-controlled multiplex PCR relying on V- and J-specific primers, TCR beta CDR3 regions were amplified from genomic DNA. In a second PCR step, a proprietary barcode and Illumina adapter sequences were attached to the CDR3 amplicons. CDR3 libraries were sequenced on an Illumina MiSeq instrument. In the original analysis: immunoSEQ Analyzer 3.0 was used for export and quality control, with R Bioconductor and Immunarch used for downstream analyses. Only productive rearrangements within the normalized downsampled data set were used in the calculation of repertoire metrics. In the normalized cohort, a clonotype counted as pathologically expanded if the clonotype was larger than 5 templates. The Inverse Simpson Index was used to measure repertoire diversity. CMV-specificity analyses were carried out on the non-normalized data set to capture all clonotypes. The immuneACCESS repertoire file appears here via TCRdb, limited to in-frame rearrangements. These files lack a portion of the clones; in checked studies, under half of the deficit traces to unresolved V genes, and the cause of the others is not known. The D gene and trimming were derived from the DNA, and the V and J assignments and clone size from that table. The sample table holds around 28,000 clones, of which 85% to 95% were seen once. The top ten hold approximately 2% of the sample.

The sample consisted of peripheral blood mononuclear cells, taken before stem cell transplant. In this chain, TRBV27 is recombined with TRBJ2-7; no D segment can be confidently identified. The TCR comes from a man in his forties or fifties with acute myeloid leukemia. Some clones in this sample may be carry-over from other donors' samples. The CDR3 reads as follows: CASSLRPTYEQYF. DNA sequence: TGTGCCAGCAGTTTAAGGCCCACCTACGAGCAGTACTTC.